These 16 T cell receptor beta chains originate from one sample sequenced in a study of T cell changes during pregnancy in multiple sclerosis. This table comes from immunoSEQ multiplex PCR, and its TCRdb copy is limited to in-frame clones, with some not included. There are around 97,000 clones in the sample; 90% occur only once, and roughly 0.77% lies in the top ten. This material consisted of peripheral blood, taken in the second trimester of pregnancy. Source of these receptors: a female donor in good health, enrolled as a control in a pregnancy study.

Comment on this clone: One junction end disagrees with the germline gene, perhaps due to a read error. V gene TRBV7-7 combines with J gene TRBJ2-2; weak D call: TRBD2 (5 bases). The germline gives CDR1 SSHAT, CDR2 FNYEAQ (reference sequence). The CDR3 spans 15 residues. CDR3 region: CASSLAPHLEGELFF. The CDR3 nucleotides are TGTGCTAGCAGCTTAGCGCCTCACCTCGAGGGGGAGCTGTTTTTT.

The genes are TRBV28 and TRBJ1-2; 8 bases align to TRBD1. V lost 7 bases, J lost 7 bases, and 11 bases stayed unmatched. CDR1 is MDHEN and CDR2 is SYDVKM in the germline V gene. This CDR3 contains 14 residues. CDR3 sequence: CASKLDRGIVGYTF. In DNA, the CDR3 is TGTGCCAGCAAACTAGACAGGGGAATAGTTGGCTACACCTTC.

This clone has more than one count but fewer than ten. The same CDR3 arises from other DNA sequences in this sample as well. This chain uses TRBV19 with TRBJ1-4; 10 nucleotides align to TRBD1. The CDR3 runs to 14 residues. From germline, CDR1 is LNHDA and CDR2 SQIVND (reference sequence). Losses at the gene ends were 4 bases for V and 6 bases for J; bases not matched to a gene: 2. The CDR3 DNA follows: TGTGCCAGTAGTACCGGGACAGGGGATGAAAAACTGTTTTTT. This codes for CASSTGTGDEKLFF.

The chain links TRBV29-1 to TRBJ1-2; 11 nucleotides match TRBD1. CDR3 length: 15 amino acids. Germline V CDR1 and CDR2: SQVTM, ANQGSEA. Trimming at V came to 5 bases and at J to 7 bases, leaving 12 bases not matched to a gene. The CDR3 bases are TGCAGCGTTAACCGGGACAGGGGGAATGGCGGTGGCTACACCTTC. It encodes CSVNRDRGNGGGYTF.

The chain joins TRBV27 to TRBJ2-3; 8 positions agree with TRBD2. Germline CDR1 MNHEY, CDR2 SMNVEV (reference sequence). The V segment lost 4 bases and the J segment 2 bases; nucleotides outside the gene matches: 5. This CDR3 comprises 15 residues. CDR3: CASSSLAETTDTQYF. The CDR3 bases are TGTGCCAGCAGTTCACTAGCGGAGACCACAGATACGCAGTATTTT.

The CDR3 nucleotides read TGTGCCAGCAGTTTATTTTCTCGACAGGGGGGAAATGAAAAACTGTTTTTT. This encodes CASSLFSRQGGNEKLFF. V and J are TRBV27 and TRBJ1-4; 9 bases fit TRBD1. The CDR3 consists of 17 residues. V trimming: 1 base; J trimming: 5 bases; junction bases outside the gene matches: 8. Per the germline V gene, CDR1 is MNHEY and CDR2 is SMNVEV (reference sequence).

This clone was seen more than once but under ten times. The rearrangement links TRBV2 to TRBJ2-7; D unclear. CDR3 length: 12 residues. The germline V gene encodes CDR1 SNHLY and CDR2 FYNNEI. V was trimmed by 6 bases and J by 0 bases, leaving 6 bases between them. The CDR3 loop is CASRAFSYEQYF. In DNA form, the CDR3 reads TGTGCCAGCAGGGCCTTCTCCTACGAGCAGTACTTC. The whole variable domain, remainder taken from reference TRBV2 and TRBJ2-7, is EPEVTQTPSHQVTQMGQEVILRCVPISNHLYFYWYRQILGQKVEFLVSFYNNEISEKSEIFDDQFSVERPDGSNFTLKIRSTKLEDSAMYFCASRAFSYEQYFGPGTRLTVT.

This chain links TRBV10-3 with TRBJ2-7, with TRBD1 matching over 11 bases. V was pared by 6 bases and J by 1 base, with 2 bases of the junction left unmatched. CDR1 and CDR2 from the germline V gene are ENHRY and SYGVKD. The CDR3 contains 14 residues. This CDR3 reads CAIRGQGESYEQYF. The CDR3 DNA reads TGTGCCATCAGGGGACAGGGGGAATCCTACGAGCAGTACTTC.

The chain is built from TRBV7-9 and TRBJ1-4; 8 bases are a match to TRBD1. This CDR3 comprises 16 residues. Trimming took 3 bases from V and 1 from J; bases not matched to a gene: 4. In germline, CDR1 is SEHNR, CDR2 FQNEAQ (reference sequence). This CDR3 reads CASSLTGVGTNEKLFF. DNA for the CDR3: TGTGCCAGCAGCTTGACAGGGGTTGGAACTAATGAAAAACTGTTTTTT.

The gene calls are TRBV18 and TRBJ1-1; TRBD1 matches at 8 bases. The CDR3 loop spans 14 amino acids. After removal of 5 bases from V and 5 bases from J, the junction contained 7 bases not matched to a gene. Germline V gene data show CDR1 as KGHSH and CDR2 as LQKENI. CDR3 in amino acids: CASSYDRGMTEAFF. CDR3 coding DNA: TGTGCCAGCTCATACGACAGGGGAATGACTGAAGCTTTCTTT.

V is TRBV7-9 and J is TRBJ2-7, with D perhaps matching TRBD2 (6 bases). V was clipped by 5 bases and J by 7 bases, with 18 bases between them. This CDR3 comprises 14 residues. The V gene's germline CDR1 is SEHNR and CDR2 FQNEAQ (reference sequence). The CDR3 reads CASSDPGSAGEQYF. The CDR3 DNA reads as TGTGCCAGCAGCGACCCGGGTTCGGCGGGGGAGCAGTACTTC.

The V gene is TRBV6-6, the J gene TRBJ2-5; a weak D match, TRBD2 (6 bases). CDR1 is MNHNY and CDR2 is SVGAGI in the germline V gene (reference sequence). V was trimmed by 6 bases and J by 5 bases, leaving 13 bases between them. The CDR3 has 13 residues. The CDR3, as DNA: TGTGCCAGCAGCCAGGGAGGTAGGGAGACCCAGTACTTC. Amino acid sequence: CASSQGGRETQYF.

V usage is TRBV6-6 and J usage is TRBJ1-6; tentative D call: TRBD1 (5 bases). Per the germline V gene, CDR1 is MNHNY and CDR2 is SVGAGI (reference sequence). The CDR3 spans 14 residues. V lost 7 bases and J lost 9, with 16 bases in between. CDR3 bases: TGTGCCAGCAACCCAGGACAAATAACTTCACCCCTCCACTTT. Protein sequence: CASNPGQITSPLHF.

This clone showed up just once. The J gene is TRBJ1-2, the V gene TRBV7-2; D is unclear. The CDR3 has 13 residues. Germline lookup yields CDR1 SGHTA and CDR2 FQGNSA. Between the trimmed V and J ends, which lost 5 bases and 2 bases, there was a span of 9 bases. The CDR3 DNA follows: TGTGCCAGCAGCCGCCAGGCCAACTATGGCTACACCTTC. It translates to CASSRQANYGYTF.

The CDR3, as DNA: TGTGCCAGCAGCTTAAGCACTATAGATACGCAGTATTTT. Its protein product is CASSLSTIDTQYF. The chain combines TRBV7-2 with TRBJ2-3, with D unresolved. The CDR3 contains 13 residues. V was shortened by 2 bases and J by 5 bases, with 8 bases between the two germline ends. CDR1 is SGHTA and CDR2 is FQGNSA in the germline V gene.

The V gene is TRBV27, the J gene TRBJ2-1, with D uncertain. Trimming stripped 6 bases from V and 3 bases from J, with 21 bases between. This CDR3 is 17 amino acids long. CDR1 and CDR2 from the germline V gene are MNHEY and SMNVEV (reference sequence). CDR3 amino acids: CASSRAFRATNYNEQFF. The CDR3 bases are TGTGCCAGCAGCCGAGCCTTTCGCGCTACGAACTACAATGAGCAGTTCTTC.